Detailed here is one T cell receptor (beta chain). Antigen specificity is unknown. For the second PCR, which ran for about 6 to 11 cycles, a sample-barcoded 5' primer and a J-beta primer mix were used. With 12 random nucleotides, a template-switch adaptor tagged each individual cDNA molecule. Per-sample output comprised a minimum of 2.5 million paired-end reads containing CDR3. TCRdb redid the calling of the 5' RACE reads with MiXCR, one entry per CDR3 protein. The sample lists some 1.4 million distinct CDR3 sequences; 42% were seen once. Per individual sample, total RNA of at least 5 micrograms was extracted. With 0 bases removed from V and 4 bases from J, the gap between germline ends came to 7 bases. The germline V gene has CDR1 SGDLS and CDR2 YYNGEE. CDR3 length: 13 residues. The sample belongs to a study of blood T cells in healthy people across ages. General study findings and limits: The fall in TCR beta diversity per million T cells was roughly linear with age.

The specimen sequenced was blood. The sequence was obtained from a woman aged 18-29 years in good health. J is TRBJ1-1 and V is TRBV9; D is unresolved. This chain's CDR3 is CASSVAKVTEAFF. CDR3 DNA: TGTGCCAGCAGCGTAGCGAAGGTCACTGAAGCTTTCTTT.